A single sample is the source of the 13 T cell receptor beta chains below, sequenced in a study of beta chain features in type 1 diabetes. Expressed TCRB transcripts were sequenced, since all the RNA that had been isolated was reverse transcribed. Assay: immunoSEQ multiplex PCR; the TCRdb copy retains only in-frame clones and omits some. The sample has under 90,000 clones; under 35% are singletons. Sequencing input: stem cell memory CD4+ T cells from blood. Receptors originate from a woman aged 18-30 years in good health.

Written as DNA, the CDR3 is TGTGCCAGCAGGAGCGACAGGGTGAACACTGAAGCTTTCTTT. This sequence encodes CASRSDRVNTEAFF. The rearrangement joins TRBV5-4 to TRBJ1-1, with 7 bases aligning to TRBD1. Trimming cost V 5 bases and J 0 bases; bases outside gene matches: 4. This CDR3 spans 14 amino acids. Germline CDR1 SGHNT, CDR2 YYREEE (reference sequence).

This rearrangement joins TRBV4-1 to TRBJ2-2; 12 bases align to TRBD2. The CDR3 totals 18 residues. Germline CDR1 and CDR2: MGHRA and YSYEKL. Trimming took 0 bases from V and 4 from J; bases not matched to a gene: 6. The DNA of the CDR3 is TGCGCCAGCAGCCAAGATGCTAGCGGGAGGGTGGGCACCGGGGAGCTGTTTTTT. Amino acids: CASSQDASGRVGTGELFF.

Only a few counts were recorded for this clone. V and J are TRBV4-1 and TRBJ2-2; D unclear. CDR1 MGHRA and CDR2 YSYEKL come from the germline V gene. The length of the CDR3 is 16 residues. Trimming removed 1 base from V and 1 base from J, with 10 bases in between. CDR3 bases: TGCGCCAGCAGCCAAGGCTCTAGTCGGAACACCGGGGAGCTGTTTTTT. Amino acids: CASSQGSSRNTGELFF.

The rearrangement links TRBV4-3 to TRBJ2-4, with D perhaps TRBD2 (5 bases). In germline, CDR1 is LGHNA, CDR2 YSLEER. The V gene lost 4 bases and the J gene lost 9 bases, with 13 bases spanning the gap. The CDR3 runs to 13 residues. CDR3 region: CASSRSLEAIQYF. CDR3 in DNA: TGCGCCAGCAGCCGGTCACTAGAGGCCATTCAGTACTTC.

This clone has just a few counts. The CDR3 region has the DNA TGTGCCAGCTCACCACCCTACGGCTACGAGCAGTACTTC. It yields the protein CASSPPYGYEQYF. The V gene is TRBV18, the J gene TRBJ2-7, with D unclear. From germline, CDR1 is KGHSH and CDR2 LQKENI. The CDR3 consists of 13 residues. V lost 0 bases and J lost 3, with 6 bases in between.

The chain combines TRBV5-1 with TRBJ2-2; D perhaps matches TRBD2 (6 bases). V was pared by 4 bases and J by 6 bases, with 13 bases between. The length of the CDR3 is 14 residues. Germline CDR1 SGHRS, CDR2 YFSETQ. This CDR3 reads CASSPRELAGELFF. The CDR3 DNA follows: TGCGCCAGCAGCCCGCGGGAATTGGCCGGGGAGCTGTTTTTT.

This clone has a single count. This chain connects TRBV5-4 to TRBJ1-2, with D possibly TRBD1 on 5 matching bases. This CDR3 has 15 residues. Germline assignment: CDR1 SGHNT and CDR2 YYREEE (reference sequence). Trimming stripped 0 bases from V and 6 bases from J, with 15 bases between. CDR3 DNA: TGTGCCAGCAGCTTGGTCGGCAGGGATGCAAATGGCTACACCTTC. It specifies CASSLVGRDANGYTF.

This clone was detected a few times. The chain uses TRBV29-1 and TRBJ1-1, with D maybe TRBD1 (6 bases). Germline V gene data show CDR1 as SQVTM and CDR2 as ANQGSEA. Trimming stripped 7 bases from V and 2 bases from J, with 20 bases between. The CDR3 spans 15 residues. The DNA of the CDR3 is TGCAGCGCCGGATCCGCGGACAGCTTAAACACTGAAGCTTTCTTT. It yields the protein CSAGSADSLNTEAFF.

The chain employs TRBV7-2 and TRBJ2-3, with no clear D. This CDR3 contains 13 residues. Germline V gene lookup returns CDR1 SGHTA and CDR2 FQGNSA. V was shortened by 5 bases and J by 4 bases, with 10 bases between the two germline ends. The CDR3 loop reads CASSRERSDTQYF. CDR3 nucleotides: TGTGCCAGCAGCAGAGAGAGATCAGATACGCAGTATTTT.

The chain's CDR3 is CASSGGTGGGGEAFF. The CDR3 region has the DNA TGTGCCAGCAGTGGCGGGACAGGGGGCGGGGGTGAAGCTTTCTTT. V is TRBV25-1 and J is TRBJ1-1; 12 bases are shared with TRBD1. V dropped 4 bases and J dropped 7; count of bases not matched to a gene: 7. Germline CDR1 and CDR2: MGHDK and SYGVNS. The CDR3 spans 15 residues.

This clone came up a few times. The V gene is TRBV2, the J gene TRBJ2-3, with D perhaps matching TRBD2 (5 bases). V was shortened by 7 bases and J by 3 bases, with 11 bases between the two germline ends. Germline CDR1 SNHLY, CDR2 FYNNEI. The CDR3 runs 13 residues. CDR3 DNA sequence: TGTGCCAGCACACTAGATTATACAGATACGCAGTATTTT. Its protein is CASTLDYTDTQYF.

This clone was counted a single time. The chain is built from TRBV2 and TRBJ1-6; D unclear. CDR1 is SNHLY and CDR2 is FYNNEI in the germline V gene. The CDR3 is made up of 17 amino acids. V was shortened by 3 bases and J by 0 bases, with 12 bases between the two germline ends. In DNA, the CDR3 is TGTGCCAGCAGTGATGGCGGTGGTAGCTCCTATAATTCACCCCTCCACTTT. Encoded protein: CASSDGGGSSYNSPLHF.

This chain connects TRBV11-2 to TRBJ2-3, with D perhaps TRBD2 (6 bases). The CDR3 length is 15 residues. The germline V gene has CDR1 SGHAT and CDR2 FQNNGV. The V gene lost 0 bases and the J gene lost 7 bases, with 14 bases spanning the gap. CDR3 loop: CASSLDLTSLNTQYF. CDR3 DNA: TGTGCCAGCAGCTTAGATCTGACTAGTTTGAATACGCAGTATTTT.